The clone carrying this T cell receptor beta chain was detected once. The sample comes from a study of blood T cell repertoires in COVID-19. The overall study: COVID-19 samples from acute and convalescent phases originated in the United States, Italy and Spain.

Produced via immunoSEQ multiplex PCR; TCRdb's table is partial and in-frame only. The table includes over 60,000 clones, 82% detected once. The sequence derives from a human donor in a cohort sampled during active COVID-19. The sequenced sample was peripheral blood.

The CDR3 sequence is CASSTRKGGSYEQYF. DNA of the CDR3: TGTGCCAGCAGCACCCGTAAAGGAGGATCCTACGAGCAGTACTTC. This chain uses TRBV5-4 with TRBJ2-7; TRBD2 is a possible D gene (5 bases). This CDR3 spans 15 amino acids. CDR1 SGHNT and CDR2 YYREEE come from the germline V gene (reference sequence). V lost 4 bases to trimming and J lost 1 base, with 15 bases between them.